These 13 T cell receptor beta chains share one sample of origin, sequenced in a study of T cell responses to AZD1222 COVID-19 vaccine. Measured with immunoSEQ multiplex PCR; TCRdb has only the in-frame clones, and not every one. Among about 59,000 clones listed, nearly 90% were seen once. Sequencing used peripheral blood, obtained 28 days after the second AZD1222 dose. Source of these receptors: an adult who received the AZD1222 COVID-19 vaccine.

This chain links TRBV5-1 with TRBJ1-2, with D tentatively TRBD1 (5 bases). The V end lost 0 bases, the J end lost 3 bases, and 12 bases lay between the germline ends. Germline V gives CDR1 SGHRS, CDR2 YFSETQ. The CDR3 is made up of 15 amino acids. CDR3 bases: TGCGCCAGCAGCTTGGAACCGGGGGTTGACTATGGCTACACCTTC. It is translated as CASSLEPGVDYGYTF.

This clone was detected a few times. The chain couples TRBV19 to TRBJ2-2; unclear D gene. Trimming removed 3 bases from V and 5 bases from J, with 7 bases in between. The CDR3 loop spans 13 amino acids. Germline V gene sequence: CDR1 LNHDA, CDR2 SQIVND (reference sequence). CDR3 sequence reads: CASSMSGTGELFF. CDR3 coding DNA: TGTGCCAGTAGTATGAGTGGTACCGGGGAGCTGTTTTTT.

The chain is built from TRBV7-8 and TRBJ1-3; tentative D call: TRBD1 (5 bases). Germline V gene data show CDR1 as SGHVS and CDR2 as FQNEAQ. V lost 5 bases to trimming and J lost 4 bases, with 12 bases between them. CDR3 size: 14 residues. CDR3 loop: CASSLGGGGNTIYF. In DNA form, the CDR3 reads TGTGCCAGCAGCCTCGGGGGAGGGGGAAACACCATATATTTT.

The rearrangement uses TRBV6-5 and TRBJ1-1, with D tentatively TRBD1 (5 bases). Looked up from germline, CDR1 is MNHEY and CDR2 is SVGAGI. Trimming left V 2 bases short and J 2 bases short, with 9 bases between. The CDR3 has 14 amino acids. CDR3 coding DNA: TGTGCCAGCAGTTACGGGGCGCTTAACACTGAAGCTTTCTTT. It yields the protein CASSYGALNTEAFF.

The V call is TRBV6-2 or TRBV6-3, the J call TRBJ2-3, with 10 bases that match TRBD2. There are 17 residues in the CDR3. Germline CDR1 reads MNHEY; CDR2 reads SVGEGT. Losses at the gene ends were 2 bases for V and 3 bases for J; bases not matched to a gene: 8. CDR3 region: CASSYASGRELTDTQYF. DNA of the CDR3: TGTGCCAGCAGTTACGCTAGCGGGAGAGAATTGACAGATACGCAGTATTTT.

CDR3 sequence reads: CASSDRGHYEQYF. Here the CDR3 DNA reads TGTGCCAGCAGCGACAGGGGACACTACGAGCAGTACTTC. This chain connects TRBV7-4 to TRBJ2-7; 8 bases map to TRBD1. CDR1 is SGHVT and CDR2 is SQSDAQ in the germline V gene. The CDR3 totals 13 residues. The J segment lost 3 bases and the V segment lost 5 bases, leaving 3 bases of the junction unmatched.

The genes are TRBV7-9 and TRBJ2-7; D is possibly TRBD1 or TRBD2 (5 bases each). Trimming pared 4 bases from V and 7 bases from J, leaving 17 bases between. Germline CDR1 SEHNR, CDR2 FQNEAQ (reference sequence). This CDR3 has 14 amino acids. For the CDR3, the DNA is TGTGCCAGCAGCTCCGACTTCGGGGCAGCAGAGCAGTACTTC. Encoded protein: CASSSDFGAAEQYF.

CDR3 DNA: TGTGCCAGCCGGAGGGAGGAAAAACTGTTTTTT. This encodes CASRREEKLFF. The rearrangement links TRBV12-3 or TRBV12-4 to TRBJ1-4, with D hard to call. The CDR3 totals 11 residues. The V and J ends lost 8 bases and 8 bases respectively, with 9 bases between them.

The chain links TRBV2 to TRBJ1-4; D may be TRBD1 (6 bases). The CDR3 length is 16 residues. The germline V and J ends were trimmed by 8 bases and 0 bases, with 16 bases remaining between them. Germline CDR1 and CDR2: SNHLY and FYNNEI. The CDR3 DNA reads TGTGCCAGCCAGGGAGGGGGGGGCCCAACTAATGAAAAACTGTTTTTT. It codes for CASQGGGGPTNEKLFF. Looking up the rest from reference TRBV2 and TRBJ1-4 gives the full variable domain: EPEVTQTPSHQVTQMGQEVILRCVPISNHLYFYWYRQILGQKVEFLVSFYNNEISEKSEIFDDQFSVERPDGSNFTLKIRSTKLEDSAMYFCASQGGGGPTNEKLFFGSGTQLSVL.

The rearrangement joins TRBV19 to TRBJ1-2; 10 bases are shared with TRBD1. Germline lookup yields CDR1 LNHDA and CDR2 SQIVND (reference sequence). The junction had 9 bases not matched to a gene; V was cut back by 9 bases and J by 2 bases. CDR3 length equals 15 residues. The DNA of the CDR3 is TGTGCCAGCCACCCCCGGGGACAGGGGAACTATGGCTACACCTTC. It translates to CASHPRGQGNYGYTF.

CDR3 residues: CASSYSSGRGQAFF. CDR3 nucleotide sequence: TGTGCCAGCAGTTACTCAAGTGGCAGGGGGCAAGCTTTCTTT. This chain uses TRBV6-5 with TRBJ1-1; 8 bases align to TRBD1. The CDR3 extends over 14 amino acids. After removal of 0 bases from V and 9 bases from J, the junction contained 6 bases not matched to a gene. Looked up from germline, CDR1 is MNHEY and CDR2 is SVGAGI.

V and J are TRBV12-3 or TRBV12-4 and TRBJ1-2; D call uncertain. The CDR3 runs 12 residues. With 0 bases removed from V and 7 bases from J, the gap between germline ends came to 6 bases. Here the CDR3 reads CASSLAGSGYTF. CDR3 coding DNA: TGTGCCAGCAGTTTAGCGGGGTCTGGCTACACCTTC.

This chain joins TRBV6-2 or TRBV6-3 and TRBJ2-3; 13 bases are shared with TRBD2. This CDR3 is built from 18 residues. With 0 bases clipped from V and 4 bases from J, the junction kept 7 bases outside the gene matches. The V gene's germline CDR1 is MNHEY and CDR2 SVGEGT. CDR3 in amino acids: CASSYSRTSGRGADTQYF. CDR3 coding DNA: TGTGCCAGCAGTTACTCGCGGACTAGCGGGAGAGGGGCAGATACGCAGTATTTT.